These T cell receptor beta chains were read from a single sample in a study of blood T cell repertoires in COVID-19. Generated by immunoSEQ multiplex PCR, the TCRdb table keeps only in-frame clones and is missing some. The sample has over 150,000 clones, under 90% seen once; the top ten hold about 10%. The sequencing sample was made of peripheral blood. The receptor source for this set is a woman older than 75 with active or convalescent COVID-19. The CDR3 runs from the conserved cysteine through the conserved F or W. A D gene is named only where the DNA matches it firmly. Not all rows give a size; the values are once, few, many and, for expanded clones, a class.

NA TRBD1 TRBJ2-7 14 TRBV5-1 TGCGCCAGCAGCTTGGGAGGACAGGGGTACGAGCAGTACTTC CASSLGGQGYEQYF
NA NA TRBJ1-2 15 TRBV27 TGTGCCAGCAGTTTACGCAGGGTTTCCCCCTATGGCTACACCTTC CASSLRRVSPYGYTF
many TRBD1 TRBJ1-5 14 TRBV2 TGTGCCAGCAGTGAGGACAGGGACAATCAGCCCCAGCATTTT CASSEDRDNQPQHF
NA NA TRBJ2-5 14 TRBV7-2 TGTGCCAGCAGCTTAACGTACAGGTTGGGGACCCAGTACTTC CASSLTYRLGTQYF
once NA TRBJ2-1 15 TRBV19 TGTGCCAGTAGTACCCGCTCGACTAGTTCTGGTGAGCAGTTCTTC CASSTRSTSSGEQFF
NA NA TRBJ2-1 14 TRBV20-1 TGCAGTGCTAGTGGAGCCCTCTCCTACAATGAGCAGTTCTTC CSASGALSYNEQFF
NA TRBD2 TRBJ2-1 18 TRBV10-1 TGCGCCAGCAGTGAGTCTGGGTCGACTAGCGGATATGGGGGTGAGCAGTTCTTC CASSESGSTSGYGGEQFF
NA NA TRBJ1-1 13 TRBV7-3 TGTGCCAGCAGCCAGACAGCGAACACTGAAGCTTTCTTT CASSQTANTEAFF
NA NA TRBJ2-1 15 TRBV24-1 TGTGCCACCGCCGGGGGCTCCGGGACTATTGCTGAGCAGTTCTTC CATAGGSGTIAEQFF
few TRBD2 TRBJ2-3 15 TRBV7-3 TGTGCCAGCAGCGATAGCGGATCGGGGGGAGATACGCAGTATTTT CASSDSGSGGDTQYF
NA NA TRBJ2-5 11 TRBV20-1 TGCAGTGCTTTCAGCCAAGAGACCCAGTACTTC CSAFSQETQYF
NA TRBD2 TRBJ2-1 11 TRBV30 TGTGCCTGGAGTCTCAAGACTAGCCGGTTCTTC CAWSLKTSRFF
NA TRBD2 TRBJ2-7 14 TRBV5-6 TGTGCCAGCAGCGTGGGACTACGAACCTACGAGCAGTACTTC CASSVGLRTYEQYF
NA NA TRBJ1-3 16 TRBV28 TGTGCCAGCAGTTTATTAGGGAGGGGGTCTGGAAACACCATATATTTT CASSLLGRGSGNTIYF
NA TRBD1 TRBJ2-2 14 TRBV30 TGTGCCCGAGACAGGGCGTCGAACACCGGGGAGCTGTTTTTT CARDRASNTGELFF
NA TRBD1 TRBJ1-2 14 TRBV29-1 TGCAGCGTTGGACAGGGGGCAGAGCGCTATGGCTACACCTTC CSVGQGAERYGYTF
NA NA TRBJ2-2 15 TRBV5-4 TGTGCCAGCACCGTGCGGGCGGGAAACACCGGGGAGCTGTTTTTT CASTVRAGNTGELFF
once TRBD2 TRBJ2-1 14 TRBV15 TGTGCCACAAGACCGGGACTAGCACTCGGTGAGCAGTTCTTC CATRPGLALGEQFF
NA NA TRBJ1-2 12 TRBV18 TGTGCCAGCTCACCGAGTGAGGATGGCTACACCTTC CASSPSEDGYTF
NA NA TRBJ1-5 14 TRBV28 TGTGCCAGCAGCACTCAGGCCCACAATCAGCCCCAGCATTTT CASSTQAHNQPQHF
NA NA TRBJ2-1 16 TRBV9 TGTGCCAGCAGCGTTGAAGCGGGCCCAATGTTCTATGAGCAGTTCTTC CASSVEAGPMFYEQFF
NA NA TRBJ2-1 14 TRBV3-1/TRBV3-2 TGTGCCAGCCGGACTGCCAGCTCCTACAATGAGCAGTTCTTC CASRTASSYNEQFF
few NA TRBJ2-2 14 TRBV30 TGTGCCTGGAGTCGGGGGAGTGGGACCGGGGAGCTGTTTTTT CAWSRGSGTGELFF
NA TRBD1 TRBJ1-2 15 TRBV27 TGTGCCAGCAGTCTCCTACCCGACAGGGGGTATGGCTACACCTTC CASSLLPDRGYGYTF
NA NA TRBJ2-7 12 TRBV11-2 TGTGCCAGCAGCTTTCGAGGGTACGAGCAGTACTTC CASSFRGYEQYF
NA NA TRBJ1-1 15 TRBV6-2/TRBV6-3 TGTGCCAGCAGTCGTCCGACAAGGATGGGCACTGAAGCTTTCTTT CASSRPTRMGTEAFF
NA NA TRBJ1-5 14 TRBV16 TGTGCCAGCGCGCAGGGTTATAGCAATCAGCCCCAGCATTTT CASAQGYSNQPQHF
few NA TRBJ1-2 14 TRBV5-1 TGCGCCAGCAGCTTGGTTCCGGTTGACTATGGCTACACCTTC CASSLVPVDYGYTF
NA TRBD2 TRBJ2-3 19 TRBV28 TGTGCCAGCAGCAACCCTATAGCGGGAGGCAGGGTGTCGACAGATACGCAGTATTTT CASSNPIAGGRVSTDTQYF
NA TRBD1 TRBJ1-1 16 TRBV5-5 TGTGCCAGCAGCTTGGACCTACCGGGACAGGGTCGAGAAGCTTTCTTT CASSLDLPGQGREAFF
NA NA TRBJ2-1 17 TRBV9 TGTGCCAGCAGCGCAAGACGGCTGAGCGTAGACCACAATGAGCAGTTCTTC CASSARRLSVDHNEQFF
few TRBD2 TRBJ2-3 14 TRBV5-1 TGCGCCAGCAGTTCAGCGGGAGTCACAGATACGCAGTATTTT CASSSAGVTDTQYF
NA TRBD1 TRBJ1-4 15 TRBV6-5 TGTGCCAGCAGTTACAGGCAGGGGGCGAGTGAAAAACTGTTTTTT CASSYRQGASEKLFF
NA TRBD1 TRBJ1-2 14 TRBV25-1 TGTGCCACCGAGGGAGGGCAGGGGGCAATTGGCTACACCTTC CATEGGQGAIGYTF
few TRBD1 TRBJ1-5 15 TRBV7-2 TGTGCCAGCAGCTTAGTGGGACAGGTGAATCAGCCCCAGCATTTT CASSLVGQVNQPQHF
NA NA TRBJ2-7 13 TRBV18 TGTGCCGGGCGCAGCTTTGAAGGCTACGAGCAGTACTTC CAGRSFEGYEQYF
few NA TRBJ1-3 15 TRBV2 TGTGCCAGCAGTGTACGGGGAGGTGCTGGAAACACCATATATTTT CASSVRGGAGNTIYF
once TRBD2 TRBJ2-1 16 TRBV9 TGTGCCAGCAGCGTCCTTCCGGGACTAGCGCCCAATGAGCAGTTCTTC CASSVLPGLAPNEQFF
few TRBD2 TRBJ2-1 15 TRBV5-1 TGCGCCAGCAGCTTGGATAGCGGGACCTACAATGAGCAGTTCTTC CASSLDSGTYNEQFF
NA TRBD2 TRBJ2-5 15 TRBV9 TGTGCCAGCAGCTTCGGGACTAGCGTTCAAGAGACCCAGTACTTC CASSFGTSVQETQYF
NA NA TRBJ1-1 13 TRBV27 TGTGCCAGCAGTTTACCTGGGTCGCGGTTAGCTTTCTTT CASSLPGSRLAFF
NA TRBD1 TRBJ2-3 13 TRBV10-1 TGCGCCAGCAGTAAGGACAGGCCTAATACGCAGTATTTT CASSKDRPNTQYF